This T cell receptor (beta chain) was found in a study of a mutant IDH1 vaccine in newly diagnosed glioma. Overall study context: Vaccinations, eight in total, occurred in weeks 1, 3, 5, 7, 11, 15, 19, 23. Prior therapy was radiotherapy, temozolomide, or both; most received both. Vaccination was launched 4-6 weeks after radiotherapy alone, or with temozolomide cycles.

The ends were cut back, 3 bases at V and 0 bases at J, with 4 bases in the middle. The CDR3 has 14 residues. Looked up from germline, CDR1 is SGHRS and CDR2 is YFSETQ. A word on this clone: Its antigen is undetermined.

Repertoires were generated with immunoSEQ multiplex PCR, while TCRdb's copy carries only in-frame clones and drops some. This repertoire shows approximately 50,000 clones, more than 75% found once; its top ten account for roughly 1.4%. Time point noted: week 23, last vaccination. What each vaccine dose contained was 300 ug of mutant IDH1 20-mer peptide, accompanied by topical imiquimod. The donors' diagnosis was new WHO grade 3 or 4 astrocytoma that was IDH1-mutant and ATRX-lost. V is TRBV5-1 and J is TRBJ2-6; no reliable D call. The sequencing here drew on PBMCs, taken from a glioma patient whose treatment included an IDH1 peptide vaccine. The receptor comes from a man between 35 and 55 years old with glioma. The CDR3 DNA reads TGCGCCAGCAGCTCGAACTCTGGGGCCAACGTCCTGACTTTC. This encodes CASSSNSGANVLTF.